This T cell receptor (beta chain) was sequenced in a study of blood T cell repertoires in COVID-19. CDR1 is SGDLS and CDR2 is YYNGEE in the germline V gene. V was clipped by 4 bases and J by 5 bases, with 7 bases between them. This CDR3 has 13 amino acids. This clone was counted a single time. Repertoires were generated with immunoSEQ multiplex PCR, while TCRdb's copy carries only in-frame clones and drops some. The sample yields over 150,000 clones, roughly 84% seen once. This sequence was found in a woman aged 55-75 years with COVID-19, enrolled during active disease. Source material: peripheral blood. The chain combines TRBV9 with TRBJ1-6, with D unclear. CDR3 DNA: TGTGCCAGCAGCCCGAGTCATAATTCACCCCTCCACTTT. It translates to CASSPSHNSPLHF.